Presented here are 16 T cell receptor beta chains from one specimen sequenced in a study of tissue T cells after allogeneic stem cell transplantation. The table came from immunoSEQ multiplex PCR; TCRdb's copy has only in-frame clones and leaves some out. The sample records under 30,000 clones, around 79% being singletons. The starting material was tissue from the ileum, obtained at autopsy. The receptors derive from a female donor of 60 years or more with lung cancer.

The sample holds a few counts of this clone. The chain links TRBV19 to TRBJ1-3, with 9 bases identical to TRBD1. CDR1 is LNHDA and CDR2 is SQIVND in the germline V gene (reference sequence). This CDR3 region has 17 residues. V was pared by 7 bases and J by 0 bases, with 10 bases of the junction left unmatched. CDR3 in DNA: TGTGCCAGTATCCCGGGACAGGGACTTATCTCTGGAAACACCATATATTTT. Translating it yields CASIPGQGLISGNTIYF.

This clone has just one count. The CDR3 region is CATSSPATGDETQYF. In DNA, the CDR3 is TGTGCCACCAGTTCCCCGGCGACAGGGGACGAGACCCAGTACTTC. The V gene is TRBV24-1, the J gene TRBJ2-5; TRBD1 aligns across 8 bases. CDR1 and CDR2 from the germline V gene are KGHDR and SFDVKD. CDR3 length equals 15 residues. Germline trimming cut 6 bases from V and 5 bases from J; bases unmatched to any gene: 10.

CDR3 bases: TGTGCCAGCAGCCAACTCGGGGACAGGGTTGCTTTCTTT. This gives the protein CASSQLGDRVAFF. The chain carries TRBV3-1 (or the pseudogene TRBV3-2) and TRBJ1-1; 9 bases fit TRBD1. The junction had 6 bases not matched to a gene; V was cut back by 2 bases and J by 11 bases. CDR3 length: 13 residues. CDR1 and CDR2 (germline): LGHDT, YNNKEL (reference sequence).

This clone was seen a few times. The chain has TRBV5-1 and TRBJ2-2; D unresolved. The CDR3 has 13 amino acids. The germline V gene has CDR1 SGHRS and CDR2 YFSETQ. The germline V and J ends were trimmed by 3 bases and 1 base, with 4 bases remaining between them. The CDR3, as DNA: TGCGCCAGCAGCTCCAGGAACACCGGGGAGCTGTTTTTT. As protein: CASSSRNTGELFF. The full variable domain, rest sourced from reference TRBV5-1 and TRBJ2-2, is KAGVTQTPRYLIKTRGQQVTLSCSPISGHRSVSWYQQTPGQGLQFLFEYFSETQRNKGNFPGRFSGRQFSNSRSEMNVSTLELGDSALYLCASSSRNTGELFFGEGSRLTVL.

The chain is built from TRBV2 and TRBJ2-5; the D gene is possibly TRBD2 (6 bases). Germline V gives CDR1 SNHLY, CDR2 FYNNEI. This CDR3 region has 17 residues. Trimming stripped 5 bases from V and 4 bases from J, with 23 bases between. This CDR3 reads CASSPLVSRGDGETQYF. Written as DNA, the CDR3 is TGTGCCAGCAGTCCCCTCGTTTCCCGCGGGGACGGAGAGACCCAGTACTTC.

Here the CDR3 DNA reads TGTGCCAGCAGAAACAAAGCGGGGGGCTACACCTTC. Protein sequence: CASRNKAGGYTF. The V and J genes are TRBV3-1 (or the pseudogene TRBV3-2) and TRBJ1-2; D call uncertain. V lost 6 bases, J lost 8 bases, and 13 bases lay in between. The CDR3 contains 12 residues. The germline gives CDR1 LGHDT, CDR2 YNNKEL (reference sequence).

V usage is TRBV20-1 and J usage is TRBJ1-4; 9 bases agree with TRBD1. This CDR3 comprises 18 residues. The J segment lost 5 bases and the V segment lost 3 bases, leaving 16 bases of the junction unmatched. Per the germline V gene, CDR1 is DFQATT and CDR2 is SNEGSKA (reference sequence). In DNA, the CDR3 is TGCAGTGCTAGTGCTAGAATAGGGACAGGGCAATCGAATGAAAAACTGTTTTTT. Translation gives CSASARIGTGQSNEKLFF.

The chain recombines TRBV7-2 with TRBJ1-6; 10 positions match TRBD1. Germline CDR1 SGHTA, CDR2 FQGNSA. The CDR3 spans 15 residues. V was clipped by 5 bases and J by 7 bases; unmatched bases: 5. CDR3 region: CASSPGQGFNSPLHF. In DNA, the CDR3 is TGTGCCAGCAGCCCGGGACAGGGGTTCAATTCACCCCTCCACTTT.

The chain is built from TRBV5-1 and TRBJ1-6, with 8 positions matching TRBD1. Germline V gene data show CDR1 as SGHRS and CDR2 as YFSETQ. After removal of 4 bases from V and 10 bases from J, the junction contained 10 bases not matched to a gene. The CDR3 sequence is 15 residues long. The CDR3 here is CASSPGQGGNSPLHF. The CDR3 coding sequence is TGCGCCAGCAGCCCCGGACAGGGTGGCAACTCACCCCTCCACTTT.

This clone was found a few times. The rearrangement uses TRBV7-8 and TRBJ2-5; 9 nucleotides line up with TRBD2. Trimming at V came to 4 bases and at J to 0 bases, leaving 6 bases not matched to a gene. This CDR3 is built from 16 residues. Germline CDR1 is SGHVS and CDR2 is FQNEAQ. The CDR3 loop reads CASSSQSGGYQETQYF. The DNA of the CDR3 is TGTGCCAGCAGCTCGCAGAGCGGGGGGTACCAAGAGACCCAGTACTTC.

This chain uses TRBV11-2 with TRBJ2-5; the D gene is possibly TRBD2 (6 bases). Trimming removed 3 bases from V and 4 bases from J, with 9 bases in between. The CDR3 length is 13 residues. Germline CDR1 reads SGHAT; CDR2 reads FQNNGV. CDR3 bases: TGTGCCAGCAGCTTTGGGGGAGGAGAGACCCAGTACTTC. As protein: CASSFGGGETQYF.

The chain carries TRBV5-6 and TRBJ1-1, with D perhaps TRBD1 (5 bases). Germline loops: CDR1 SGHDT, CDR2 YYEEEE. The CDR3 contains 16 residues. The V end lost 5 bases, the J end lost 3 bases, and 20 bases lay between the germline ends. CDR3 loop: CASSLGPGGRYTEAFF. The CDR3 DNA is TGTGCCAGCAGTTTAGGGCCGGGGGGTAGGTACACTGAAGCTTTCTTT.

The rearrangement links TRBV5-1 to TRBJ2-2; D is uncertain. The germline V and J ends were trimmed by 2 bases and 4 bases, with 6 bases remaining between them. The CDR3 consists of 13 residues. From germline, CDR1 is SGHRS and CDR2 YFSETQ. The CDR3 spells CASSFFPTGELFF. Here the CDR3 DNA reads TGCGCCAGCAGCTTTTTTCCCACCGGGGAGCTGTTTTTT.

The count of this clone is one. The chain recombines TRBV6-5 with TRBJ1-3; 9 nucleotides align to TRBD1. Germline CDR1 is MNHEY and CDR2 is SVGAGI. CDR3 length equals 14 residues. The junction had 3 bases not matched to a gene; V was cut back by 6 bases and J by 3 bases. The CDR3 reads CASSRDRDGNTIYF. The CDR3 region has the DNA TGTGCCAGCAGCCGGGACAGGGATGGAAACACCATATATTTT.

The chain employs TRBV7-3 and TRBJ2-2; 13 bases match TRBD2. This CDR3 contains 18 residues. Germline V lookup: CDR1 SGHTA, CDR2 FQGTGA. J gave up 2 bases and V 2 bases, and 5 bases lay outside the gene matches. Here the CDR3 reads CASSLSPGLAGNTGELFF. The CDR3 DNA reads as TGTGCCAGCAGCTTATCCCCGGGACTAGCGGGAAACACCGGGGAGCTGTTTTTT.

This chain uses TRBV20-1 with TRBJ2-5; 9 bases match TRBD1. Unmatched junction bases numbered 10, after V lost 3 bases and J lost 5 bases. Germline V gives CDR1 DFQATT, CDR2 SNEGSKA (reference sequence). The CDR3 loop spans 15 amino acids. CDR3: CSASTPGQGKETQYF. As DNA, the CDR3 is TGCAGTGCTAGTACCCCGGGACAGGGAAAGGAGACCCAGTACTTC.